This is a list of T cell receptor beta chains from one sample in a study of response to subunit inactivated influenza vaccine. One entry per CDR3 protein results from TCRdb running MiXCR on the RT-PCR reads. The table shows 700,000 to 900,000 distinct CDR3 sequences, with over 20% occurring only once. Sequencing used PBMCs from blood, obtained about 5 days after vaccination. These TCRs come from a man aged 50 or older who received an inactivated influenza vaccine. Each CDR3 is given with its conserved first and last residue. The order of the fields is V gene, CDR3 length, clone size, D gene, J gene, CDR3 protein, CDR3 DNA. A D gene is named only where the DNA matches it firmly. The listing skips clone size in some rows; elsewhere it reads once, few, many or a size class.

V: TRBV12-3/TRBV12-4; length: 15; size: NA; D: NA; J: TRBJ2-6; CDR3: CASSFRGSGANVLTF; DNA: TGTGCCAGCAGTTTCCGGGGTTCTGGGGCCAACGTCCTGACTTTC
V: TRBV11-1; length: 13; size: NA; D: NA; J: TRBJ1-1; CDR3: CASSLEDSGRAFF; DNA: TGTGCCAGCAGCTTAGAGGACTCAGGGAGAGCTTTCTTT
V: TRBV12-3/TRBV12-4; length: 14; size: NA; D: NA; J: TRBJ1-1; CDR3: CASSLQLLNTEAFF; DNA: TGTGCCAGCAGTTTACAGCTATTGAACACTGAAGCTTTCTTT
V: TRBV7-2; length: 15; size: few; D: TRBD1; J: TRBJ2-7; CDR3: CASTPGTGGLYEQYF; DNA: TGTGCCAGCACCCCCGGGACAGGGGGCCTTTACGAGCAGTACTTC
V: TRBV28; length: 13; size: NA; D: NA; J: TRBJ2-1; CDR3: CASSPTHSRVQFF; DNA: TGTGCCAGCAGTCCCACCCATAGTCGGGTACAGTTCTTC
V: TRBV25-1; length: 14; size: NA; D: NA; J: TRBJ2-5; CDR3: CASSEYRTAETQYF; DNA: TGTGCCAGCAGTGAATATCGGACAGCAGAGACCCAGTACTTC
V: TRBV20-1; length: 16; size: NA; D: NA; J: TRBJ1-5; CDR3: CSARDPGQINNQPQHF; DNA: TGCAGTGCTAGAGACCCGGGACAAATAAACAATCAGCCCCAGCATTTT
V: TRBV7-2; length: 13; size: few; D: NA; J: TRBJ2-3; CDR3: CASSRLPVDTQYF; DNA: TGTGCCAGCAGCCGTCTTCCTGTCGATACGCAGTATTTT
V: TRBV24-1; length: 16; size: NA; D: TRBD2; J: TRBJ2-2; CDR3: CATSDLSGVNTGELFF; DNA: TGTGCCACCAGTGATTTGAGCGGGGTGAACACCGGGGAGCTGTTTTTT
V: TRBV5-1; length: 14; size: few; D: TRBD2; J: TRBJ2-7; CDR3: CASGLDPSSYEQYF; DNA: TGCGCCAGCGGACTAGACCCGAGCTCCTACGAGCAGTACTTC
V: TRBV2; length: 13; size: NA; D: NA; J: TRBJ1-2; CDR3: CASSPTGREGYTF; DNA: TGTGCCAGCAGTCCTACAGGGAGGGAAGGCTACACCTTC
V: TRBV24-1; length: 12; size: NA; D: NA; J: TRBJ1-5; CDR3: CATSDGDQPQHF; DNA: TGTGCCACCAGTGATGGGGATCAGCCCCAGCATTTT
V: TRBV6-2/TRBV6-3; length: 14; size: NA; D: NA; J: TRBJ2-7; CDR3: CASRLKKASYEQYF; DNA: TGTGCCAGCCGGCTTAAAAAGGCCTCCTACGAGCAGTACTTC
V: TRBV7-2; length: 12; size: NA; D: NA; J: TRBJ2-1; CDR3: CASSYPLYEQFF; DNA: TGTGCCAGCAGCTACCCCTTGTACGAGCAGTTCTTC
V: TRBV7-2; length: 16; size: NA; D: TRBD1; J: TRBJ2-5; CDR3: CASSLGQGLLRPPQYF; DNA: TGTGCCAGCAGCTTAGGACAGGGTCTTCTCCGACCTCCCCAGTACTTC
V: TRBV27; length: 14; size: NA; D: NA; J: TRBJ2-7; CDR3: CASSPREGTYEQYF; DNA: TGTGCCAGCAGCCCCAGGGAAGGGACCTACGAGCAGTACTTC
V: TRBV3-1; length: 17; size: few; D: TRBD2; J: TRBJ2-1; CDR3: CASSNNLNSGRYNEQFF; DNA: TGTGCCAGCAGCAACAACCTGAATAGCGGGCGTTACAATGAGCAGTTCTTC
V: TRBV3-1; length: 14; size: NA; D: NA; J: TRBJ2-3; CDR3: CASSPGTSLVGQYF; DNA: TGTGCCAGCAGCCCCGGGACCTCCCTGGTAGGGCAGTATTTT
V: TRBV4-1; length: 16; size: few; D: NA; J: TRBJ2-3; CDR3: CASSQDLGGGQDTQYF; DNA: TGCGCCAGCAGCCAAGATTTGGGGGGGGGGCAAGATACGCAGTATTTT
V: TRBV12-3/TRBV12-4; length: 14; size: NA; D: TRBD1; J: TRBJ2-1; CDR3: CASSRTQGASSQFF; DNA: TGTGCCAGCAGTAGAACGCAGGGGGCCTCTTCGCAGTTCTTC
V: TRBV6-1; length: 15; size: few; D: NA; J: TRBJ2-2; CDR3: CASSLLGKGTGELFF; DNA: TGTGCCAGCTCCCTCCTCGGGAAGGGTACCGGGGAGCTGTTTTTT
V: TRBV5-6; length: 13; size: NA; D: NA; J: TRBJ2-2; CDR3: CASSLPGGGGLFF; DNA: TGTGCCAGCAGCTTGCCTGGGGGCGGGGGGCTGTTTTTT
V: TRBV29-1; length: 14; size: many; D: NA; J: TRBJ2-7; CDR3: CSVEDLNGHYEQYF; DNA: TGCAGCGTTGAAGATCTAAACGGGCACTACGAGCAGTACTTC
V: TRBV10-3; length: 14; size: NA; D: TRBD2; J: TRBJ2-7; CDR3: CAISAASGGYEQYF; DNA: TGTGCCATCAGTGCGGCTAGCGGGGGCTACGAGCAGTACTTC
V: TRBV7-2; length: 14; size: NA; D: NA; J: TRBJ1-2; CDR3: CASSLGTTSYGYTF; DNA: TGTGCCAGCAGCCTGGGGACAACCTCCTATGGCTACACCTTC
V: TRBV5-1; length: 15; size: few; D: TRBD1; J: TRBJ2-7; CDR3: CASSASGTGAHEQYF; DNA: TGCGCCAGCAGCGCATCCGGGACAGGGGCCCATGAGCAGTACTTC
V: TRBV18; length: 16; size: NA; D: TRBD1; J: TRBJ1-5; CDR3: CASSPPPGQGNQPQHF; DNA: TGTGCCAGCTCACCACCACCGGGACAGGGCAATCAGCCCCAGCATTTT
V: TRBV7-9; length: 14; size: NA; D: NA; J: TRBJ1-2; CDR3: CASSLGPNRDGYTF; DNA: TGTGCCAGCAGCTTAGGCCCCAACAGGGATGGCTACACCTTC
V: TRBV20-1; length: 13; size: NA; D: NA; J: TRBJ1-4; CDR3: CSATPGTNEKLFF; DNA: TGCAGTGCTACCCCAGGGACTAATGAAAAACTGTTTTTT
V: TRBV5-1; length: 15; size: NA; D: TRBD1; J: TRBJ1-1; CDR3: CASRNPGTGNTEAFF; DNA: TGCGCCAGCAGAAATCCCGGGACAGGGAACACTGAAGCTTTCTTT
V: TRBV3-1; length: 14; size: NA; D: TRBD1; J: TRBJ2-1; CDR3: CASSSRQGDNEQFF; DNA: TGTGCCAGCAGTAGCCGACAGGGTGACAATGAGCAGTTCTTC
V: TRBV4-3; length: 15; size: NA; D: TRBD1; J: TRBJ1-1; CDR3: CASSQVFQGGTEAFF; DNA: TGCGCCAGCAGCCAAGTCTTCCAGGGGGGCACTGAAGCTTTCTTT
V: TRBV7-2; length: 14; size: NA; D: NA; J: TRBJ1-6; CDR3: CASSVHGSNSPLHF; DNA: TGTGCCAGCAGCGTACACGGGAGTAATTCACCCCTCCACTTT
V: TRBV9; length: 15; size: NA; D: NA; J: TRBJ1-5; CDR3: CASSVGVGGYQPQHF; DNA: TGTGCCAGCAGCGTAGGGGTAGGTGGCTATCAGCCCCAGCATTTT
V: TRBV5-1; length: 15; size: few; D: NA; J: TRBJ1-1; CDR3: CASSVRTVATGKAFF; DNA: TGCGCCAGCAGCGTCCGGACTGTCGCCACAGGAAAAGCTTTCTTT
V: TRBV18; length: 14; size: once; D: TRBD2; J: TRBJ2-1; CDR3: CASSTGEGFNEQFF; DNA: TGTGCCAGCTCTACCGGGGAGGGGTTCAATGAGCAGTTCTTC
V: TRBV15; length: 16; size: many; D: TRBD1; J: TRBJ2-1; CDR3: CATSRDLGRGWNEQFF; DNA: TGTGCCACCAGCAGAGATCTGGGCAGGGGGTGGAATGAGCAGTTCTTC
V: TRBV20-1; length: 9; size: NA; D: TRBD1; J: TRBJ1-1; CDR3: CSPRDRGFF; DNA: TGCAGCCCCCGGGACAGGGGATTCTTT
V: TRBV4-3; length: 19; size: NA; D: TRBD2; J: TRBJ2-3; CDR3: CASSQGIAGGADGTDTQYF; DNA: TGCGCCAGCAGCCAAGGTATAGCGGGAGGGGCAGACGGCACAGATACGCAGTATTTT
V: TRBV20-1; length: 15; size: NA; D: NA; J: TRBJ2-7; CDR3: CSAAGPQRATYEQYF; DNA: TGCAGTGCTGCGGGGCCCCAGCGGGCGACCTACGAGCAGTACTTC